This entry features one T cell receptor (beta chain) sequence. This clone was recorded once. Its binding antigen is unknown. One base away there is no much larger clone; base qualities are not given. The trim is 5 bases for V and 0 bases for J, with a gap of 7 bases between the germline ends. The germline V gene gives CDR1 as MNHEY and CDR2 as SVGEGT. Its CDR3 holds 13 amino acids, cysteine through phenylalanine. Here the CDR3 DNA is all that survives: 39 bases in frame from base 1. The collaborating institutions used their own protocols to collect whole blood in K2EDTA tubes. For TCRbeta analysis, collaborators shipped samples as frozen whole blood, isolated PBMCs, or DNA extracted from either of those sample types. These data belong to a study of blood T cell repertoires in COVID-19 (dated by TCRdb to about 2020). Study-level background: The collaborator samples originated in the United States, Italy and Spain and spanned the acute and convalescent phases of COVID-19. The material from the prospective study consisted of cDNA or gDNA derived from T cells, B-cell-depleted T cells, or PBMCs. Subjects who had been exposed to COVID-19, were actively infected with it, or had recovered from it provided the deeply sampled blood TCRbeta repertoires that made up the dataset. A freely available public database, intended as a resource for researchers studying the immune response to SARS-CoV-2, is where the repertoires were released. The samples were drawn from two sources: the first 160 participants of the ongoing ImmuneRACE study, and fewer than 1,500 subjects contributed by 6 global collaborators. Sample metadata almost always included a de-identified subject ID, COVID-19 status, age in years and sex. Where available, HLA class I and class II types were taken from metadata supplied by the sample provider and were not determined by assay-based typing. General study outcomes and caveats: Clinical and demographic metadata were provided uncurated, with the amount varying by source and participant.

TCRbeta CDR3 regions were amplified from genomic DNA by means of the immunoSEQ Assay, a bias-controlled multiplex PCR. Concerning the study's data processing: Within the assay, amplification of reference gene primers was used to estimate how many nucleated cells each sample contained. Sequence reads were collapsed and filtered to measure the absolute abundance of every unique TCRbeta CDR3 rearrangement. Productive Simpson clonality was computed per sample as the square root of Simpson's diversity index over productive rearrangements. TCRdb mirrors the immuneACCESS table, restricted to in-frame sequences. Some clones are absent from its copies; in checked studies, under half trace to an unresolved V gene, and the reason for the others is unknown. The V and J calls and clone size come from that table; D and trimming were worked out from the DNA. The sample contains roughly 300,000 clones, roughly 86% of them found a single time. The ten largest clones add up to 1.5% to 2% of the sample.

The material sequenced was peripheral blood. The sequence was obtained from a woman between 50 and 59 years old with acute or convalescent COVID-19. The receptor chain draws on TRBV6-2 or TRBV6-3 and TRBJ1-1; confidence is insufficient to name the D gene. CDR3 reads: CASSVGLNTEAFF. The DNA is TGTGCCAGCAGTGTGGGCCTGAACACTGAAGCTTTCTTT.